This TCR beta chain was retrieved from a study of blood T cells in healthy people across ages. Through a sample-barcoded 5' primer and a J-beta primer mix, a second PCR was run for roughly 7 to 12 cycles. TCRdb re-called the 5' RACE reads with MiXCR, one entry per CDR3 protein. The profile covers about 1.5 million distinct CDR3 sequences, with 40% to 50% appearing a single time and 7% to 9% taken by the ten largest. The germline V and J ends were trimmed by 2 bases and 5 bases, with 12 bases remaining between them. CDR3 size: 14 residues. CDR1 is MDHEN, CDR2 SYDVKM, per germline. Material for sequencing was blood. J is TRBJ1-1 and V is TRBV28; D unresolved. The TCR sequence derives from a woman aged 18-30 years in good health. CDR3 nucleotide sequence: TGTGCCAGCAGTTTAATTTCCGGGAAGACTGAAGCTTTCTTT. Translation: CASSLISGKTEAFF.